The 17 T cell receptor beta chains presented below share a single source sample, sequenced in a study of shared clonotypes between healthy human individuals. Cells designated naive CD8 were CD45RO-negative and were positively selected for CCR7, with terminally differentiated effector memory CD45RA+ cells excluded. Here immunoSEQ multiplex PCR was the method, and the copy in TCRdb shows in-frame clones only, minus some. Among about 870,000 clones listed, roughly 92% were seen once. The specimen was naive CD8+ T cells sorted from blood. The receptors were gathered from a man younger than 45 in good health.

This rearrangement joins TRBV7-9 to TRBJ1-1; 7 nucleotides line up with TRBD1. V dropped 5 bases and J dropped 6; count of bases not matched to a gene: 3. Germline V gene data show CDR1 as SEHNR and CDR2 as FQNEAQ (reference sequence). The length of the CDR3 is 12 residues. The CDR3 DNA is TGTGCCAGCAGCCAGGGGGGTGCTGAAGCTTTCTTT. Protein sequence: CASSQGGAEAFF.

The chain is built from TRBV9 and TRBJ2-1; a possible D gene is TRBD2 (6 bases). The germline V gene has CDR1 SGDLS and CDR2 YYNGEE. The V end lost 3 bases, the J end lost 2 bases, and 15 bases lay between the germline ends. The CDR3 sequence is 16 residues long. Written as DNA, the CDR3 is TGTGCCAGCAGCGCGGGGTTTGGGGAGGCCTACAATGAGCAGTTCTTC. It encodes CASSAGFGEAYNEQFF.

The chain couples TRBV4-1 to TRBJ2-3, with TRBD1 identical over 8 bases. Germline trimming cut 0 bases from V and 2 bases from J; bases unmatched to any gene: 7. The CDR3 consists of 17 residues. The germline CDR1 and CDR2 sequences are MGHRA and YSYEKL. The DNA for the CDR3 is TGCGCCAGCAGCCAAGATAGCCCAGGGGGCATCACAGATACGCAGTATTTT. Its protein product is CASSQDSPGGITDTQYF.

The rearrangement links TRBV5-6 to TRBJ1-2; D remains ambiguous. Trimming left V 4 bases short and J 8 bases short, with 9 bases between. Germline-derived CDR1 and CDR2 are SGHDT and YYEEEE. This CDR3 is built from 11 residues. The CDR3, as DNA: TGTGCCAGCAGCCGAGAGGTAGGCTACACCTTC. Residues: CASSREVGYTF.

CDR3 loop: CASSLVLGNNEQFF. As DNA, the CDR3 is TGTGCCAGCAGCTTAGTACTCGGAAACAATGAGCAGTTCTTC. The chain carries TRBV7-9 and TRBJ2-1, with D hard to call. Trimming removed 1 base at V and 5 bases at J, with 9 bases between. The CDR3 runs to 14 residues. Germline values: CDR1 SEHNR, CDR2 FQNEAQ (reference sequence).

The J gene is TRBJ1-4, the V gene TRBV2, with unresolved D. Looked up from germline, CDR1 is SNHLY and CDR2 is FYNNEI. V lost 6 bases to trimming and J lost 8 bases, with 19 bases between them. The CDR3 extends over 15 amino acids. This CDR3 reads CASRDVHGNGEKLFF. In DNA form, the CDR3 reads TGTGCCAGCAGGGATGTTCACGGCAATGGGGAAAAACTGTTTTTT.

V and J are TRBV28 and TRBJ2-7; unclear D gene. Germline V lookup: CDR1 MDHEN, CDR2 SYDVKM. The CDR3 is 12 amino acids. The V and J ends lost 5 bases and 4 bases respectively, with 9 bases between them. CDR3 DNA sequence: TGTGCCAGCAGTAGGGTATCTTACGAGCAGTACTTC. It codes for CASSRVSYEQYF.

The CDR3 DNA is TGTGCCAGCAGCTCGAGACAGGGCACCTACGAGCAGTACTTC. Translating gives CASSSRQGTYEQYF. The chain joins TRBV7-9 to TRBJ2-7, with 7 bases that match TRBD1. Unmatched junction bases numbered 5, after V lost 4 bases and J lost 2 bases. This CDR3 spans 14 amino acids. Germline V gene sequence: CDR1 SEHNR, CDR2 FQNEAQ (reference sequence).

The V call is TRBV19, the J call TRBJ2-2; 14 bases agree with TRBD2. The CDR3 is 16 residues long. Unmatched junction bases numbered 4, after V lost 8 bases and J lost 2 bases. CDR1 is LNHDA, CDR2 SQIVND, per germline (reference sequence). CDR3 sequence reads: CASEGLAGGNTGELFF. The CDR3 coding sequence is TGTGCCAGTGAAGGACTAGCGGGAGGTAACACCGGGGAGCTGTTTTTT. The whole variable domain, filled in from reference TRBV19 and TRBJ2-2, reads DGGITQSPKYLFRKEGQNVTLSCEQNLNHDAMYWYRQDPGQGLRLIYYSQIVNDFQKGDIAEGYSVSREKKESFPLTVTSAQKNPTAFYLCASEGLAGGNTGELFFGEGSRLTVL.

This clone was picked up one time. This sequence joins TRBV27 and TRBJ1-2, with D perhaps TRBD1 (6 bases). Germline lookup yields CDR1 MNHEY and CDR2 SMNVEV (reference sequence). The CDR3 contains 14 residues. Trimming stripped 4 bases from V and 7 bases from J, with 16 bases between. In DNA form, the CDR3 reads TGTGCCAGCAGTTCCGGGACATCCCTCTTTGGCTACACCTTC. It translates to CASSSGTSLFGYTF.

The CDR3 loop is CASSPAGASYNEQFF. The CDR3 DNA reads TGTGCCAGTAGTCCAGCAGGGGCCTCCTACAATGAGCAGTTCTTC. The rearrangement uses TRBV19 and TRBJ2-1; D is perhaps TRBD1 (6 bases). V was shortened by 5 bases and J by 0 bases, with 11 bases between the two germline ends. Germline V CDR1 and CDR2: LNHDA, SQIVND (reference sequence). The CDR3 has 15 residues.

This chain uses TRBV5-4 with TRBJ1-1, with TRBD1 identical over 8 bases. This CDR3 spans 13 amino acids. The germline V gene has CDR1 SGHNT and CDR2 YYREEE (reference sequence). J gave up 6 bases and V 4 bases, and 5 bases lay outside the gene matches. DNA for the CDR3: TGTGCCAGCAGCCCCCGGACAGGGTCTGAAGCTTTCTTT. This encodes CASSPRTGSEAFF.

The chain couples TRBV27 to TRBJ2-4; no firm D call. Trimming pared 4 bases from V and 3 bases from J, leaving 10 bases between. Germline loops: CDR1 MNHEY, CDR2 SMNVEV (reference sequence). This CDR3 has 14 amino acids. The CDR3, as DNA: TGTGCCAGCAGTTCCGAGAATAGCAAAAACATTCAGTACTTC. Its translation: CASSSENSKNIQYF.

This clone was detected a few times. The chain carries TRBV7-9 and TRBJ1-5, with 7 bases lining up with TRBD1. Looked up from germline, CDR1 is SEHNR and CDR2 is FQNEAQ (reference sequence). This CDR3 is 14 amino acids long. Trimming removed 4 bases from V and 10 bases from J; junction bases left unmatched: 10. The CDR3 here is CASSWDRGLEPQHF. Written as DNA, the CDR3 is TGTGCCAGCAGCTGGGACAGAGGGCTCGAACCCCAGCATTTT.

CDR3 coding DNA: TGTGCCAGCAGCTTAGGTAGACAGTCCGCTAGCACAGATACGCAGTATTTT. This codes for CASSLGRQSASTDTQYF. The rearrangement uses TRBV11-2 and TRBJ2-3; D is perhaps TRBD1 (5 bases). The CDR3 totals 17 residues. Deletions cut 1 base from V and 0 bases from J, with 14 bases between. Germline V gene data show CDR1 as SGHAT and CDR2 as FQNNGV. The full variable domain, rest sourced from reference TRBV11-2 and TRBJ2-3, is EAGVAQSPRYKIIEKRQSVAFWCNPISGHATLYWYQQILGQGPKLLIQFQNNGVVDDSQLPKDRFSAERLKGVDSTLKIQPAKLEDSAVYLCASSLGRQSASTDTQYFGPGTRLTVL.

In nucleotides, the CDR3 is TGTGCCACCAGCCTAGGGCTAGCGGACTCCTACAATGAGCAGTTCTTC. Residues: CATSLGLADSYNEQFF. This chain connects TRBV15 to TRBJ2-1, with TRBD2 identical over 7 bases. This CDR3 has 16 residues. From germline, CDR1 is LNHNV and CDR2 YYDKDF (reference sequence). V gave up 5 bases and J gave up 0 bases; unmatched junction bases: 7.

The CDR3 DNA reads TGTGCCAGCAGCCTCTCGGGACTATTGGGGACCCAGTACTTC. Translation gives CASSLSGLLGTQYF. The chain joins TRBV14 to TRBJ2-5; TRBD2 matches 7 bases. The trim removed 4 bases at V and 7 bases at J, leaving 9 bases unmatched. The CDR3 extends over 14 amino acids. Germline V gives CDR1 SGHDN, CDR2 FVKESK. The variable domain in full, with the rest retrieved from reference TRBV14 and TRBJ2-5, is EAGVTQFPSHSVIEKGQTVTLRCDPISGHDNLYWYRRVMGKEIKFLLHFVKESKQDESGMPNNRFLAERTGGTYSTLKVQPAELEDSGVYFCASSLSGLLGTQYFGPGTRLLVL.